This T cell receptor (beta chain) was profiled in a study of lymphopenia after photon versus proton radiotherapy. As to this clone: Its target is not known.

Study-level results: Larger post-nadir TCR diversity loss correlated inversely with survival in deceased patients. Better survival with proton therapy was suggested as possible, not demonstrated. After lymphocyte nadir, photon-treated repertoires showed oligoclonal expansion, especially CD8+ Temra. Under photons, naive T cells and diversity fell while effector/memory populations rose.

The method was immunoSEQ multiplex PCR; TCRdb's version includes in-frame clones alone and lacks a portion of them. The table lists some 64,000 clones, roughly 90% of them singletons. The CDR3 has 15 amino acids. Germline CDR1 MGHRA, CDR2 YSYEKL. The V end lost 2 bases, the J end lost 6 bases, and 13 bases lay between the germline ends. Sequences were derived from peripheral blood, sampled from a patient treated with proton-based radiotherapy. This chain connects TRBV4-1 to TRBJ2-2; TRBD1 is a possible D gene (6 bases). The clonotype comes from a man older than 75 with esophageal cancer. The CDR3 region has the DNA TGCGCCAGCAGCCAAACCCAGGGGTGGCCCGGGGAGCTGTTTTTT. It yields the protein CASSQTQGWPGELFF.